This T cell receptor beta chain is from a study of T-cell reconstitution after alpha-beta-depleted transplantation in children. Whole-study findings and limits: One year after transplant, T-cell counts and diversity came mostly from newly produced T cells.

Germline assignment: CDR1 LGHNA and CDR2 YSLEER. V was clipped by 5 bases and J by 3 bases, with 19 bases between them. The CDR3 has 17 amino acids. About this clonotype itself: Antigen: not known.

A TCRbeta library incorporating unique molecular identifiers was prepared. MiXCR, applied by TCRdb to the PCR reads, yields one record per CDR3 protein. This table has about 510,000 distinct CDR3 sequences, over 10% appearing once. The rearrangement joins TRBV4-3 to TRBJ2-2; D might be TRBD1 or TRBD2, each matching 5 bases. Sequences were derived from PBMCs, mostly from graft donor cells, sampled 180 days after TCRalphabeta/CD19-depleted stem cell transplant. This TCR was recovered from a female patient aged 2 to 10 who had a stem cell transplant for aplastic anemia, so the T cells may come from the graft donor. The CDR3 DNA sequence: TGCGCCAGCAGCACCGCCGGGACGACGGCGTACACCGGGGAGCTGTTTTTT. Protein sequence: CASSTAGTTAYTGELFF.